Below, 10 T cell receptor beta chains from the same sample are listed, as sequenced in a study of cytomegalovirus exposure and HLA in healthy donors. The PCR had 60 Vbeta and 13 Jbeta primers. Profiling relied on immunoSEQ multiplex PCR, and the TCRdb table lists in-frame clones only, not all of them. Of roughly 150,000 clones listed, around 86% are singletons. Source material: PBMCs. These receptors originate from a man aged 50 to 60 in good health and CMV-seropositive.

V usage is TRBV14 and J usage is TRBJ1-2, with D perhaps TRBD1 (6 bases). V lost 5 bases and J lost 4, with 11 bases in between. This CDR3 has 13 residues. The germline V gene has CDR1 SGHDN and CDR2 FVKESK. CDR3 sequence: CASSYNRAYGYTF. The CDR3 bases are TGTGCCAGCAGCTACAACAGGGCCTATGGCTACACCTTC. Drawing the rest from reference TRBV14 and TRBJ1-2, the complete variable domain is EAGVTQFPSHSVIEKGQTVTLRCDPISGHDNLYWYRRVMGKEIKFLLHFVKESKQDESGMPNNRFLAERTGGTYSTLKVQPAELEDSGVYFCASSYNRAYGYTFGSGTRLTVV.

The V and J genes are TRBV5-1 and TRBJ2-5; 12 nucleotides line up with TRBD2. Per the germline V gene, CDR1 is SGHRS and CDR2 is YFSETQ. The J segment lost 5 bases and the V segment lost 4 bases, leaving 9 bases of the junction unmatched. CDR3 length: 16 amino acids. CDR3 region: CASSLRTSGEWETQYF. The CDR3 bases are TGCGCCAGCAGCCTACGGACTAGCGGGGAGTGGGAGACCCAGTACTTC.

The gene calls are TRBV10-3 and TRBJ1-6; 9 bases are shared with TRBD1. This CDR3 comprises 14 residues. The germline CDR1 and CDR2 sequences are ENHRY and SYGVKD. Trimming cost V 4 bases and J 7 bases; bases outside gene matches: 2. Written as DNA, the CDR3 is TGTGCCATCAGTGGACAGGGGGGAAATTCACCCCTCCACTTT. This translates into CAISGQGGNSPLHF.

This chain uses TRBV14 with TRBJ2-7; 7 bases line up with TRBD1. This CDR3 is 14 amino acids long. V lost 1 base and J lost 2; bases outside the gene matches: 2. Per the germline V gene, CDR1 is SGHDN and CDR2 is FVKESK. CDR3 loop: CASSQGQGAYEQYF. In DNA form, the CDR3 reads TGTGCCAGCAGCCAAGGACAGGGAGCCTACGAGCAGTACTTC.

The chain carries TRBV5-4 and TRBJ2-1, with 11 positions matching TRBD2. The germline V gene has CDR1 SGHNT and CDR2 YYREEE (reference sequence). This CDR3 has 15 residues. Trimming removed 0 bases from V and 6 bases from J; junction bases left unmatched: 2. CDR3 residues: CASSLAGLAANEQFF. CDR3 coding DNA: TGTGCCAGCAGCTTGGCGGGACTAGCGGCCAATGAGCAGTTCTTC.

The V call is TRBV6-6, the J call TRBJ1-1; unclear D gene. V lost 1 base to trimming and J lost 5 bases, with 11 bases between them. Germline CDR1 and CDR2: MNHNY and SVGAGI (reference sequence). The CDR3 is made up of 14 amino acids. Here the CDR3 reads CASSYLGPGTEAFF. CDR3 sequence (DNA): TGTGCCAGCAGTTACTTGGGCCCGGGGACTGAAGCTTTCTTT.

Here the CDR3 reads CASRKAVEQFF. CDR3 DNA: TGTGCCAGCAGGAAAGCCGTCGAGCAGTTCTTC. The chain carries TRBV28 and TRBJ2-1; no clear D. The CDR3 spans 11 residues. Germline assignment: CDR1 MDHEN and CDR2 SYDVKM. Between the trimmed V and J ends, which lost 6 bases and 10 bases, there was a span of 10 bases. Together with reference TRBV28 and TRBJ2-1, the CDR3 gives the full variable domain: DVKVTQSSRYLVKRTGEKVFLECVQDMDHENMFWYRQDPGLGLRLIYFSYDVKMKEKGDIPEGYSVSREKKERFSLILESASTNQTSMYLCASRKAVEQFFGPGTRLTVL.

The V call is TRBV10-2, the J call TRBJ1-5; TRBD1 agrees at 8 bases. J was trimmed by 2 bases and V by 5 bases; bases with no gene match: 5. The CDR3 has 15 amino acids. Germline lookup yields CDR1 WSHSY and CDR2 SAAADI. CDR3 sequence reads: CASSPDRGGNQPQHF. The CDR3, as DNA: TGCGCCAGCAGTCCCGACAGGGGTGGCAATCAGCCCCAGCATTTT.

V usage is TRBV5-1 and J usage is TRBJ2-1, with D perhaps matching TRBD1 (6 bases). Germline V gives CDR1 SGHRS, CDR2 YFSETQ. The V end was cut by 1 base, the J end by 8 bases, with 16 bases between. The CDR3 has 15 residues. The CDR3 DNA sequence: TGCGCCAGCAGCTTGAGTGGGGGCGCTTTGGATGAGCAGTTCTTC. It codes for CASSLSGGALDEQFF. Looking up the rest from reference TRBV5-1 and TRBJ2-1 gives the full variable domain: KAGVTQTPRYLIKTRGQQVTLSCSPISGHRSVSWYQQTPGQGLQFLFEYFSETQRNKGNFPGRFSGRQFSNSRSEMNVSTLELGDSALYLCASSLSGGALDEQFFGPGTRLTVL.

The chain combines TRBV5-1 with TRBJ2-3, with a possible D match to TRBD1 (6 bases). Trimming pared 0 bases from V and 0 bases from J, leaving 23 bases between. Germline CDR1 and CDR2: SGHRS and YFSETQ. The CDR3 is 20 residues long. The CDR3 is CASSLAQRAQGWKSTDTQYF. CDR3 nucleotides: TGCGCCAGCAGCTTGGCCCAAAGGGCCCAGGGGTGGAAGAGCACAGATACGCAGTATTTT.